This record looks at one T cell receptor beta chain sequence and its context. This receptor's antigen is unknown. Base qualities are not at hand, and no much larger clone is one base apart. This specimen comes from a study of shared clonotypes between healthy human individuals (dated by TCRdb to 2020 to 2022). Some background on the complete study: A couple of women and a few men aged 18 to 49 years were included in the cohort. Per donor, three plates each were used for CD4 naive and CD4 memory, two for CD8 naive, and one for CD8 memory. Blood TCR repertoires of a handful of healthy adults were deeply sequenced to estimate repertoire size and the extent of clonotype sharing between individuals. Libraries were prepared and TCR repertoires were sequenced by different laboratories using diverse techniques, in order to increase sequencing depth and limit assay-specific biases. Between about 0.9 and 9 billion PBMCs per donor were obtained by leukapheresis. Overall results and qualifications from the work: Higher generation probabilities were observed for clonotypes shared by all four sorted-subset donors than for non-shared clonotypes. Naive subsets generally had larger estimated clonotype richness than memory subsets. Pairwise subsampling led to the expectation that sequencing depth would affect the degree of clonotype sharing among donors. Because the study included only a small number of donors, the genetic and exposure-history diversity represented was limited. Only blood was sampled, and tissue TCR repertoires likely differ from those in blood. Sharing across a handful of donors was observed for roughly 5.4% of naive CD4, less than 4% of naive CD8, over 2% of memory CD4, and about 0.4% of memory CD8 clonotypes. Rarefaction of sorted-subset datasets indicated incomplete sequencing despite the large sequencing depth.

TCR CDR3 regions were amplified from genomic DNA by multiplex PCR using the deep immunoSEQ assay. Extracted genomic DNA from each cell subset was spread evenly across all wells of several immunoSEQ 96-well plates, with each plate serving as a replicate. For sorted subsets, approximately 200 ng of genomic DNA, equivalent to 30,000 or so T cell genomes, went into each replicate PCR. Purified libraries were measured with a Qubit 3.0 fluorometer, size-checked on a Bioanalyzer 2100, and measured again with the KAPA Library Quantification kit. Every immunoSEQ 96-well plate was sequenced on a dedicated single-read 150-cycle Illumina NextSeq 550 flow cell. The authors' pipeline ran thus. Because the immunoSEQ output included only junctional sequences and no quality scores, the filtering could not be the same as the filtering used for full-length reads. To assign V/J genes and CDR3, sequences were annotated against IMGT germline references using PyIR, a Python wrapper for IgBLAST v1.9. Reads were removed for weak V/J assignments (E-value above 1e-6), missing CDR3, stop codons, out-of-frame junctions, or ambiguous translated residues. V3J clonotypes were defined as sequences sharing an identical inferred V gene, J gene, and CDR3 amino acid sequence. Percentage overlap between repertoires was computed as shared unique clonotypes divided by the size of the smaller repertoire. Repertoire richness was assessed with RTK rarefaction, the Chao1 estimator, and Recon v2.1 estimates of unobserved clonotypes. OLGA was used to compute generation probabilities for all TCRbeta clonotypes that the gDNA method yielded from a handful of donors. Here the immuneACCESS table is served through TCRdb, limited to in-frame sequences with V and J called. Missing clones are a known gap in these copies; in checked studies unresolved V genes cover under half, and the rest lacks a known reason. That table supplies the V and J calls and clone size; D and trimming were determined from the DNA. For this sample there are millions of clones; about 95% appear just once. The ten biggest clones cover approximately 0.13% of the sample.

Sequences LGHNA (CDR1) and YSLEER (CDR2) are obtained from the germline V gene. Including the terminal cysteine and phenylalanine, the CDR3 comprises 15 residues. Only the CDR3 region is kept as DNA, spanning 45 bases read in frame from base 1. V is pared back by 0 bases and J by 2 bases, with 8 bases lying between the germline termini. Donors were healthy HIV-negative adults with no recently reported acute infections or vaccinations. All donors were Caucasian adults living in Nashville, Tennessee, USA. CD4+ T cells were enriched through magnetic negative selection, after which naive cells were positively selected on CD45RA and the remaining negative fraction served as the memory subset. After blood collection by leukapheresis, PBMCs were isolated using Ficoll-Histopaque density gradient centrifugation and then cryopreserved in the vapor phase of liquid nitrogen. Analytical flow cytometry was used to check the purity and quantity of each magnetically sorted T cell population. Genomic DNA was isolated from each sorted fraction and quantified by UV absorbance on a Nanodrop 2000c.

The source of this sequence is a man between 18 and 29 years old in good health. The rearranged segments are TRBV4-3 and TRBJ1-3; matching of 5 bases hints at TRBD1 as the D gene. The material sequenced was naive CD4+ T cells sorted from blood. The cell subset or site label, as the study defines it: CD45RA+ positively selected. In nucleotide form, the sequence is TGCGCCAGCAGCCAAGAAATGACAGCTGGAAACACCATATATTTT. It translates to CASSQEMTAGNTIYF.